Below are 6 T cell receptor beta chains sequenced from a single sample in a study of cytomegalovirus exposure and HLA in healthy donors. The PCR contained 60 Vbeta and 13 Jbeta primers. Measured with immunoSEQ multiplex PCR; TCRdb has only the in-frame clones, and not every one. The data contain some 91,000 clones, around 67% of them seen just once; the ten biggest clones take up around 2%. Sequencing was carried out using PBMCs. Every receptor here comes from a human donor in good health.

This chain connects TRBV7-9 to TRBJ2-7; 7 nucleotides align to TRBD1. Trimming removed 5 bases from V and 4 bases from J; junction bases left unmatched: 11. The CDR3 length is 15 residues. CDR1 is SEHNR and CDR2 is FQNEAQ in the germline V gene (reference sequence). The CDR3 sequence is CASSPTGVQTYEQYF. For the CDR3, the DNA is TGTGCCAGCAGCCCTACAGGGGTACAGACTTACGAGCAGTACTTC.

The CDR3 loop reads CASSSSSYYEQYF. CDR3 in DNA: TGCGCCAGCAGCTCATCTTCTTACTACGAGCAGTACTTC. V gene TRBV5-1 combines with J gene TRBJ2-5; D gene uncertain. With the DNA end fitting TRBJ2-7 better, the J assignment may be wrong. Per germline, CDR1 SGHRS and CDR2 YFSETQ. CDR3 size: 13 residues.

With regard to this clone: The same CDR3 is also encoded by other DNA sequences in this sample. The gene calls are TRBV29-1 and TRBJ2-1, with 7 bases fitting TRBD2. The CDR3 has 13 residues. The V segment lost 4 bases and the J segment 4 bases; nucleotides outside the gene matches: 4. Germline loops: CDR1 SQVTM, CDR2 ANQGSEA. This CDR3 is CSVGRGSYNEQFF. For the CDR3, the DNA is TGCAGCGTTGGGCGGGGGTCTTACAATGAGCAGTTCTTC.

In DNA form, the CDR3 reads TGTGCCAGCAGCCCTTCTCTGGGGCAAGGAAAGGATGGCTACACCTTC. The encoded protein is CASSPSLGQGKDGYTF. The rearrangement links TRBV7-3 to TRBJ1-2; perhaps TRBD1 as D (5 bases). CDR3 length equals 16 residues. Per the germline V gene, CDR1 is SGHTA and CDR2 is FQGTGA. V gave up 5 bases and J gave up 6 bases, with 22 bases separating them.

The CDR3 coding sequence is TGCGCCAGCAGCCAAGAACTAGCGGGTGGCGGGGAGCTGTTTTTT. It translates to CASSQELAGGGELFF. V gene TRBV4-3 combines with J gene TRBJ2-2; TRBD2 matches 9 bases. Trimming at V came to 0 bases and at J to 7 bases, leaving 3 bases not matched to a gene. This CDR3 region has 15 residues. The germline gives CDR1 LGHNA, CDR2 YSLEER.

The V and J genes are TRBV30 and TRBJ2-3; maybe TRBD1 (6 bases). This CDR3 region has 14 residues. Trimming shortened V by 0 bases and J by 1 base, and 8 bases separated the two germline ends. Germline lookup yields CDR1 GTSNPN and CDR2 SVGIG (reference sequence). The CDR3 reads CAWSVQGGTDTQYF. The CDR3 DNA follows: TGTGCCTGGAGTGTACAGGGCGGCACAGATACGCAGTATTTT.